These 30 T cell receptor beta chains originate from one sample sequenced in a study of shared clonotypes between healthy human individuals. Repertoires were generated with immunoSEQ multiplex PCR, while TCRdb's copy carries only in-frame clones and drops some. The repertoire consists of fewer than 2.5 million clones, with 93% occurring once and the leading ten covering about 0.39%. The sample taken for sequencing was naive CD4+ T cells from PBMCs. Subset noted: CD45RA+ positively selected. The receptor set was obtained from a man between 18 and 29 years old in good health. Some clones in this sample may be carry-over from other donors' samples.

The chain joins TRBV10-3 to TRBJ2-3; D possibly corresponds to TRBD1 (6 bases). CDR3 length equals 15 residues. CDR1 and CDR2 (germline): ENHRY, SYGVKD. V gave up 3 bases and J gave up 1 base, with 11 bases separating them. This chain's CDR3 is CAISEVSGGTDTQYF. The CDR3 DNA reads as TGTGCCATCAGTGAAGTGTCAGGGGGCACAGATACGCAGTATTTT.

The chain is built from TRBV13 and TRBJ2-7; 10 positions match TRBD1. The V and J ends lost 4 bases and 4 bases, in that order; junction bases with no gene match: 13. Germline V gene lookup returns CDR1 PRHDT and CDR2 FYEKMQ (reference sequence). This CDR3 is 17 amino acids long. The CDR3 DNA reads as TGTGCCAGCAGCTCCGGTCCCGGGACAGGGGCGCTGTACGAGCAGTACTTC. Protein sequence: CASSSGPGTGALYEQYF.

The rearrangement joins TRBV10-3 to TRBJ1-2; D might be TRBD1 (6 bases). V was trimmed by 8 bases and J by 2 bases, leaving 21 bases between them. CDR1 ENHRY and CDR2 SYGVKD come from the germline V gene. The length of the CDR3 is 16 residues. CDR3 amino acids: CAIGEWSTGRNYGYTF. The CDR3 DNA follows: TGTGCCATCGGGGAGTGGTCGACAGGAAGAAACTATGGCTACACCTTC.

The chain employs TRBV7-3 and TRBJ2-1; D remains ambiguous. CDR3 length equals 15 residues. Trimming removed 2 bases at V and 12 bases at J, with 20 bases between. Per germline, CDR1 SGHTA and CDR2 FQGTGA. In nucleotides, the CDR3 is TGTGCCAGCAGCTTATGGGCTAGTCAGAACGTCGTGCAGTTCTTC. Its protein product is CASSLWASQNVVQFF.

This chain joins TRBV18 and TRBJ2-7; 8 nucleotides agree with TRBD1. CDR1 and CDR2 (germline): KGHSH, LQKENI. Unmatched junction bases numbered 6, after V lost 0 bases and J lost 2 bases. The CDR3 consists of 16 residues. The chain's CDR3 is CASSPPSGQGAYEQYF. CDR3 DNA sequence: TGTGCCAGCTCACCACCGTCTGGACAGGGTGCCTACGAGCAGTACTTC. The variable domain in full, completed from reference TRBV18 and TRBJ2-7, reads NAGVMQNPRHLVRRRGQEARLRCSPMKGHSHVYWYRQLPEEGLKFMVYLQKENIIDESGMPKERFSAEFPKEGPSILRIQQVVRGDSAAYFCASSPPSGQGAYEQYFGPGTRLTVT.

The CDR3: CASRTGVYSNQPQHF. The CDR3 DNA reads TGTGCCAGCAGAACGGGCGTTTATAGCAATCAGCCCCAGCATTTT. The V and J genes are TRBV28 and TRBJ1-5; D is undetermined. Trimming removed 6 bases at V and 0 bases at J, with 12 bases between. In germline, CDR1 is MDHEN, CDR2 SYDVKM. The CDR3 runs 15 residues.

Details on this clone: Other DNA sequences from this sample encode an identical CDR3 as well. The chain is built from TRBV28 and TRBJ1-1; D is perhaps TRBD1 (6 bases). V lost 3 bases and J lost 4, with 15 bases in between. This CDR3 has 15 residues. Germline V CDR1 and CDR2: MDHEN, SYDVKM. The CDR3 coding sequence is TGTGCCAGCAGTTTCAGGGGAGGGGGTGGCACTGAAGCTTTCTTT. Translated: CASSFRGGGGTEAFF.

This chain uses TRBV19 with TRBJ2-7; D is possibly TRBD2 (6 bases). CDR3 length: 14 amino acids. Germline V gene sequence: CDR1 LNHDA, CDR2 SQIVND (reference sequence). V was pared by 3 bases and J by 2 bases, with 11 bases between. In nucleotides, the CDR3 is TGTGCCAGTAGTATTGAACGGGGGACCTACGAGCAGTACTTC. Its protein is CASSIERGTYEQYF.

This chain joins TRBV18 and TRBJ1-4; D is ambiguous. Germline CDR1 is KGHSH and CDR2 is LQKENI. The CDR3 is 13 amino acids. Trimming took off 5 bases at V and 0 bases at J, with 4 bases between the two ends. The DNA for the CDR3 is TGTGCCAGCTCAGCTACAACTAATGAAAAACTGTTTTTT. It encodes CASSATTNEKLFF.

A few counts support this clone. The rearrangement links TRBV4-2 to TRBJ1-2, with D perhaps TRBD1 (6 bases). Trimming removed 0 bases at V and 2 bases at J, with 10 bases between. There are 15 residues in the CDR3. The germline CDR1 and CDR2 sequences are LGHNA and YNFKEQ. The chain's CDR3 is CASSQDWTANYGYTF. CDR3 nucleotide sequence: TGTGCCAGCAGCCAAGATTGGACAGCCAACTATGGCTACACCTTC.

J is TRBJ2-1 and V is TRBV7-2; TRBD2 matches at 10 bases. Germline V gives CDR1 SGHTA, CDR2 FQGNSA. This CDR3 has 12 amino acids. Trimming took 5 bases from V and 15 from J; bases not matched to a gene: 7. CDR3 nucleotide sequence: TGTGCCAGCAGCCCCCAGCGGGAGGGCGGGTTCTTC. Protein sequence: CASSPQREGGFF. Together with reference TRBV7-2 and TRBJ2-1, the CDR3 gives the full variable domain: GAGVSQSPSNKVTEKGKDVELRCDPISGHTALYWYRQSLGQGLEFLIYFQGNSAPDKSGLPSDRFSAERTGGSVSTLTIQRTQQEDSAVYLCASSPQREGGFFGPGTRLTVL.

This rearrangement joins TRBV5-1 to TRBJ2-3, with 12 nucleotides matching TRBD2. V gave up 0 bases and J gave up 2 bases; unmatched junction bases: 7. From germline, CDR1 is SGHRS and CDR2 YFSETQ. CDR3 length: 18 amino acids. Written as DNA, the CDR3 is TGCGCCAGCAGCTTGGTAGCTAGCGGGAGGGTTCTCACAGATACGCAGTATTTT. Its protein product is CASSLVASGRVLTDTQYF.

The chain links TRBV5-4 to TRBJ2-7, with 8 nucleotides matching TRBD1. The ends lost 4 bases at V and 1 base at J; junction bases unmatched: 7. Germline lookup yields CDR1 SGHNT and CDR2 YYREEE (reference sequence). This CDR3 has 15 residues. CDR3 residues: CASSDRDRISYEQYF. The CDR3 DNA follows: TGTGCCAGCAGCGACCGGGACAGGATTTCCTACGAGCAGTACTTC.

The table lists this clone with a count of one. J is TRBJ2-7 and V is TRBV18, with D possibly TRBD1 on 6 matching bases. CDR1 is KGHSH, CDR2 LQKENI, per germline. This CDR3 spans 16 amino acids. V was pared by 8 bases and J by 5 bases, with 25 bases between. The CDR3 nucleotides read TGTGCCAGCACCCCTTCCAGGACAGACAGTCTGAACGAGCAGTACTTC. This codes for CASTPSRTDSLNEQYF.

This clone appeared once. This sample includes further DNA sequences coding for the same CDR3. This rearrangement joins TRBV18 to TRBJ2-6, with D perhaps TRBD2 (5 bases). The ends were cut back, 0 bases at V and 0 bases at J, with 6 bases in the middle. CDR1 and CDR2 from the germline V gene are KGHSH and LQKENI. The CDR3 runs to 16 residues. The CDR3: CASSPPGLSGANVLTF. Written as DNA, the CDR3 is TGTGCCAGCTCACCACCAGGACTCTCTGGGGCCAACGTCCTGACTTTC.

Remarks on this clone: The same CDR3 arises from other DNA sequences in this sample as well. The genes are TRBV18 and TRBJ2-5, with no clear D. CDR3 length equals 13 residues. CDR1 KGHSH and CDR2 LQKENI come from the germline V gene. Trimming pared 3 bases from V and 2 bases from J, leaving 7 bases between. The CDR3 DNA sequence: TGTGCCAGCTCACCGGCCCTACAAGAGACCCAGTACTTC. It translates to CASSPALQETQYF.

CDR3 amino acids: CASSPPDPETQYF. The CDR3 DNA follows: TGCGCCAGCAGCCCTCCAGACCCCGAGACCCAGTACTTC. The rearrangement joins TRBV5-1 to TRBJ2-5; unclear D gene. This CDR3 is 13 amino acids long. The V gene's germline CDR1 is SGHRS and CDR2 YFSETQ. V was pared by 4 bases and J by 5 bases, with 12 bases between.

The V gene is TRBV9, the J gene TRBJ2-5, with a possible D match to TRBD1 (7 bases). In germline, CDR1 is SGDLS, CDR2 YYNGEE. This CDR3 has 15 amino acids. Trimming cost V 4 bases and J 1 base, with 14 bases left between them. The CDR3 DNA follows: TGTGCCAGCAGCCAGGGGGGCCACCTCCAAGAGACCCAGTACTTC. Translating gives CASSQGGHLQETQYF.

The chain couples TRBV5-4 to TRBJ2-7; 8 bases fit TRBD1. Trimming took 4 bases from V and 4 from J; bases not matched to a gene: 10. Germline lookup yields CDR1 SGHNT and CDR2 YYREEE (reference sequence). This CDR3 comprises 15 residues. The CDR3 DNA is TGTGCCAGCAGCACTAAGGCGGGACAGGAGTACGAGCAGTACTTC. Translated: CASSTKAGQEYEQYF.

The chain employs TRBV6-6 and TRBJ1-5; perhaps TRBD1 as D (5 bases). The CDR3 totals 14 residues. The germline gives CDR1 MNHNY, CDR2 SVGAGI (reference sequence). V lost 5 bases and J lost 6, with 14 bases in between. The CDR3: CASSGQGITQPQHF. CDR3 bases: TGTGCCAGCAGTGGTCAGGGAATCACTCAGCCCCAGCATTTT.

J is TRBJ2-3 and V is TRBV7-9; 8 nucleotides align to TRBD1. The CDR3 has 14 amino acids. V trimming: 10 bases; J trimming: 0 bases; junction bases outside the gene matches: 6. From germline, CDR1 is SEHNR and CDR2 FQNEAQ (reference sequence). The CDR3 here is CATYRGSSTDTQYF. The DNA for the CDR3 is TGTGCCACCTACAGGGGGTCTAGCACAGATACGCAGTATTTT.

The chain combines TRBV19 with TRBJ2-7; no clear D. Trimming cost V 4 bases and J 9 bases, with 16 bases left between them. The germline V gene encodes CDR1 LNHDA and CDR2 SQIVND (reference sequence). The CDR3 runs 13 residues. The CDR3 loop is CASSKIAGAGQYF. CDR3 coding DNA: TGTGCCAGTAGTAAAATCGCCGGCGCTGGGCAGTACTTC.

V gene TRBV27 combines with J gene TRBJ2-7; D is uncertain. CDR3 length: 14 amino acids. Trimming shortened V by 6 bases and J by 0 bases, and 12 bases separated the two germline ends. Germline CDR1 and CDR2: MNHEY and SMNVEV (reference sequence). CDR3 sequence reads: CASSRTRFSYEQYF. The CDR3 DNA sequence: TGTGCCAGCAGCAGGACGCGGTTCTCCTACGAGCAGTACTTC.

This rearrangement joins TRBV2 to TRBJ2-5; D is undetermined. The CDR3 is 13 amino acids. V was cut by 4 bases and J by 4 bases, with 10 bases left in between. From germline, CDR1 is SNHLY and CDR2 FYNNEI. CDR3 loop: CASSVFRRETQYF. CDR3 nucleotides: TGTGCCAGCAGTGTTTTCCGGAGAGAGACCCAGTACTTC.

As regards this clone: The germline gene is not matched at one end of the junction; a read error may be the cause. The chain carries TRBV30 and TRBJ1-2; perhaps TRBD1 as D (5 bases). Germline CDR1 GTSNPN, CDR2 SVGIG (reference sequence). CDR3 length: 15 residues. CDR3 nucleotide sequence: TGTGCCTGGAGTGTGGGGGGTTCAGGGATGAGGCAAACCCCCTTC. This gives the protein CAWSVGGSGMRQTPF. Using reference TRBV30 and TRBJ1-2 for the parts outside the CDR3, the full variable domain is SQTIHQWPATLVQPVGSPLSLECTVEGTSNPNLYWYRQAAGRGLQLLFYSVGIGQISSEVPQNLSASRPQDRQFILSSKKLLLSDSGFYLCAWSVGGSGMRQTPFGSGTRLTVV.

The chain combines TRBV5-6 with TRBJ1-2, with 8 positions matching TRBD1. Per germline, CDR1 SGHDT and CDR2 YYEEEE. The CDR3 has 14 amino acids. Losses at the gene ends were 5 bases for V and 9 bases for J; bases not matched to a gene: 12. The chain's CDR3 is CASSRTGGSSSYTF. The CDR3, as DNA: TGTGCCAGCAGTAGAACAGGGGGTTCGTCGAGCTACACCTTC.

Remarks on this clone: At one boundary the junction diverges from the germline segment, which might be a read error. This chain joins TRBV6-5 and TRBJ2-7; possibly TRBD1 or TRBD2 for D (5 bases each). Germline lookup yields CDR1 MNHEY and CDR2 SVGAGI. This CDR3 is built from 15 residues. CDR3 residues: CASSYSGDPVLSNNF. In nucleotides, the CDR3 is TGTGCCAGCAGTTACTCAGGGGACCCGGTCCTCAGCAATAACTTC.

The chain couples TRBV2 to TRBJ2-7; a weak D match, TRBD1 (5 bases). Per germline, CDR1 SNHLY and CDR2 FYNNEI. The CDR3 runs to 14 residues. The V end lost 6 bases, the J end lost 2 bases, and 14 bases lay between the germline ends. The CDR3 sequence is CASRNIDRPYEQYF. The DNA of the CDR3 is TGTGCCAGCAGGAATATAGACAGACCCTACGAGCAGTACTTC.

The rearrangement uses TRBV18 and TRBJ2-3, with D unclear. The germline V gene encodes CDR1 KGHSH and CDR2 LQKENI. The CDR3 extends over 14 amino acids. Trimming left V 1 base short and J 0 bases short, with 5 bases between. CDR3 sequence reads: CASSPQSSTDTQYF. The DNA for the CDR3 is TGTGCCAGCTCACCACAGTCTAGCACAGATACGCAGTATTTT.

This chain uses TRBV7-9 with TRBJ2-1, with 11 bases fitting TRBD2. J lost 7 bases, V lost 3 bases, and 5 bases had no gene match. Per the germline V gene, CDR1 is SEHNR and CDR2 is FQNEAQ (reference sequence). The CDR3 sequence is 15 residues long. CDR3 in amino acids: CASSFPSGRTNEQFF. The DNA for the CDR3 is TGTGCCAGCAGCTTTCCTAGCGGGAGGACAAATGAGCAGTTCTTC. The full variable domain, completed using reference TRBV7-9 and TRBJ2-1, is DTGVSQNPRHKITKRGQNVTFRCDPISEHNRLYWYRQTLGQGPEFLTYFQNEAQLEKSRLLSDRFSAERPKGSFSTLEIQRTEQGDSAMYLCASSFPSGRTNEQFFGPGTRLTVL.